This T cell receptor beta chain was profiled in a study of early T cells in non-severe SARS-CoV-2 infection. TCRdb fed the 5' RACE reads into MiXCR, producing one record per CDR3 protein. The data hold about 110,000 distinct CDR3 sequences, with 10% to 15% observed a single time. V was clipped by 5 bases and J by 4 bases, with 14 bases between them. This CDR3 has 14 residues. Per the germline V gene, CDR1 is SGHTA and CDR2 is FQGTGA. V and J are TRBV7-3 and TRBJ1-1; D not resolved. The sequence was obtained from an adult who was a healthcare worker with PCR-confirmed SARS-CoV-2 infection or an uninfected control (not recorded which). Source: whole blood, taken at baseline. This CDR3 is CASSHGARGTEAFF. In DNA form, the CDR3 reads TGTGCCAGCAGCCACGGTGCTCGAGGCACTGAAGCTTTCTTT.